This T cell receptor (beta chain) is from a study of T cell responses to AZD1222 COVID-19 vaccine. The study, taken as a whole, reports: Unmutated regions of variants are reportedly targeted by nearly half of spike-specific TCRs.

Assay used: immunoSEQ multiplex PCR; TCRdb lists only in-frame clones, some missing. The sample carries around 120,000 clones, 93% recorded once. In its sample, this clone was seen once. Its antigen is as yet unknown. Trimming shortened V by 0 bases and J by 3 bases, and 14 bases separated the two germline ends. The CDR3 has 16 amino acids. Per germline, CDR1 SNHLY and CDR2 FYNNEI. Sequences were derived from peripheral blood, sampled 28 days after the second AZD1222 dose. The chain uses TRBV2 and TRBJ2-5; TRBD2 might be the D (5 bases). The sequence was obtained from an adult who received the AZD1222 COVID-19 vaccine. CDR3 region: CASSEAGRLGKETQYF. Written as DNA, the CDR3 is TGTGCCAGCAGTGAAGCGGGTAGGCTCGGGAAAGAGACCCAGTACTTC. Based on the CDR3 plus reference TRBV2 and TRBJ2-5, the full variable domain is EPEVTQTPSHQVTQMGQEVILRCVPISNHLYFYWYRQILGQKVEFLVSFYNNEISEKSEIFDDQFSVERPDGSNFTLKIRSTKLEDSAMYFCASSEAGRLGKETQYFGPGTRLLVL.